The sequence of this TCR beta chain was determined in a study of shared clonotypes between healthy human individuals. Terminally differentiated effector memory CD45RA+ cells were excluded by CCR7 positive selection of CD45RO-negative cells. The CDR3 runs to 13 residues. V gave up 3 bases and J gave up 8 bases, with 10 bases separating them. Per germline, CDR1 SNHLY and CDR2 FYNNEI. Sequenced by immunoSEQ multiplex PCR; TCRdb stores in-frame clones only, minus some. Here the sample spans about 2.1 million clones, 90% to 95% being singletons. This sequence was found in a man aged 18-30 years in good health. Some clones in this sample may be carry-over from other donors' samples. The sequenced material came from naive CD8+ T cells from PBMCs. This chain uses TRBV2 with TRBJ1-4; D call uncertain. CDR3 region: CASSDGPAEKLFF. Written as DNA, the CDR3 is TGTGCCAGCAGTGATGGACCCGCGGAAAAACTGTTTTTT.